This T cell receptor (beta chain) was sequenced during a study of shared clonotypes between healthy human individuals. The V end was cut by 3 bases, the J end by 5 bases, with 19 bases between. Germline lookup yields CDR1 MDHEN and CDR2 SYDVKM. This CDR3 is built from 16 residues. CD45RO-negative, CCR7-selected cells formed the naive CD8 fraction, which excluded terminally differentiated effector memory CD45RA+ cells. The method was immunoSEQ multiplex PCR; TCRdb's version includes in-frame clones alone and lacks a portion of them. The sample carries roughly 600,000 clones, roughly 98% recorded once.

Sequenced sample: naive CD8+ T cells sorted from blood. The clonotype comes from a man younger than 40 in good health. The gene calls are TRBV28 and TRBJ2-5, with D hard to call. The CDR3 DNA reads TGTGCCAGCAGTTTGCAGGAAGCAGCGCCTACGGAGACCCAGTACTTC. This translates into CASSLQEAAPTETQYF. Drawing the rest from reference TRBV28 and TRBJ2-5, the complete variable domain is DVKVTQSSRYLVKRTGEKVFLECVQDMDHENMFWYRQDPGLGLRLIYFSYDVKMKEKGDIPEGYSVSREKKERFSLILESASTNQTSMYLCASSLQEAAPTETQYFGPGTRLLVL.